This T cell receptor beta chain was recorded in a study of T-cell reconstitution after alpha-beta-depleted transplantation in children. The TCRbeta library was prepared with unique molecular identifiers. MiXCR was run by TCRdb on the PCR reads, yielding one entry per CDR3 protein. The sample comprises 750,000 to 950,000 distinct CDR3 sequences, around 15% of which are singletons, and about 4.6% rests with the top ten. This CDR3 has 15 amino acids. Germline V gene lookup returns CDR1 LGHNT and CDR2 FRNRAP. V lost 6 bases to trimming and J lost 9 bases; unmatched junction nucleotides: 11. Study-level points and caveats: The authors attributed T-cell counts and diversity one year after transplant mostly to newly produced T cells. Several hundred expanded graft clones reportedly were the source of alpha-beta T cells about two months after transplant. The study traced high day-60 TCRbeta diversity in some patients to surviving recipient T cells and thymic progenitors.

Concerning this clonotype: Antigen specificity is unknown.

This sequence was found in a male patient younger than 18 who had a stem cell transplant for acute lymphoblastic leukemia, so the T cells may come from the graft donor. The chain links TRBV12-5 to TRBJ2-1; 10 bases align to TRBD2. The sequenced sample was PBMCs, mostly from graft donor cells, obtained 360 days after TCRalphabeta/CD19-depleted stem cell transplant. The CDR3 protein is CASGSKREGLAEQFF. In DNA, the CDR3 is TGTGCTAGTGGGAGTAAGCGGGAGGGCCTTGCTGAGCAGTTCTTC.